This TCR beta chain is from a study of blood T cell repertoires in COVID-19. Only in-frame clones appear in the TCRdb table, and some are missing; sequencing was by immunoSEQ multiplex PCR. The repertoire holds about 270,000 clones, with about 89% as singletons. Trimming removed 11 bases from V and 5 bases from J; junction bases left unmatched: 10. The CDR3 consists of 13 residues. This clone was seen a few times. The genes are TRBV12-3 or TRBV12-4 and TRBJ1-1; 8 bases are a match to TRBD1. Specimen: peripheral blood. The receptor comes from a man aged 35 to 55 who had recovered from COVID-19. CDR3 bases: TGTGCCGGCTCGACAGGGGCAAGTACTGAAGCTTTCTTT. This codes for CAGSTGASTEAFF.